The clone carrying this T cell receptor beta chain was seen a handful of times. Its ends do not fully match the called genes, so a read error is possible. Clones were sequenced by immunoSEQ multiplex PCR, and TCRdb holds only the in-frame ones, with some missing. The table records about 480,000 clones, approximately 90% of them present only once. The sample is drawn from a study of Ad26.COV2.S vaccination and SARS-CoV-2 variants. Study background: Vaccine-arm donor from the placebo-controlled COV1001 Ad26.COV2.S trial. Ad26.COV2.S, an intramuscular injection, was given once or twice 56 days apart.

Germline V gene lookup returns CDR1 MNHNS and CDR2 SASEGT. The CDR3 spans 12 residues. Treatment denoted: around 19 received Ad26.COV2.S at low or high dose, single or two shots; about 5 received placebo; per-sample allocation not given. Sample collection was performed on day 63 after the first vaccine or placebo injection. The sequenced sample was peripheral blood, obtained in a trial of Ad26.COV2.S vaccine versus placebo. The genes are TRBV6-1 and TRBJ1-5, with 7 bases aligning to TRBD1. The receptor was isolated from a person aged 18-60 years who received the Ad26.COV2.S COVID-19 vaccine or a placebo. The CDR3 reads CASSEWGRGVDF. The CDR3 region has the DNA TGTGCCAGCAGTGAATGGGGCAGGGGGGTCGATTTT.